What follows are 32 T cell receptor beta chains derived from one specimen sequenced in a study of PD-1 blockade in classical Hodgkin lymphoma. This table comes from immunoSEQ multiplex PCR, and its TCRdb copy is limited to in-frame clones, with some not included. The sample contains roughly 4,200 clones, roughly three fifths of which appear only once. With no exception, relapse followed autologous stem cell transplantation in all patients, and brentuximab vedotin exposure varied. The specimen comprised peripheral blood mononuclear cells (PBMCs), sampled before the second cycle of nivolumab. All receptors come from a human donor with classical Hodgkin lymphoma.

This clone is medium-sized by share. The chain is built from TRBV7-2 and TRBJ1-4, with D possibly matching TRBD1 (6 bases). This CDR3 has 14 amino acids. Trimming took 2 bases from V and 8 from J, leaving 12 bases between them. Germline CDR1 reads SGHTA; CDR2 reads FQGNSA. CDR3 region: CASSLPGRGEKLFF. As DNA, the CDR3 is TGTGCCAGCAGCTTACCGGGGAGGGGGGAAAAACTGTTTTTT.

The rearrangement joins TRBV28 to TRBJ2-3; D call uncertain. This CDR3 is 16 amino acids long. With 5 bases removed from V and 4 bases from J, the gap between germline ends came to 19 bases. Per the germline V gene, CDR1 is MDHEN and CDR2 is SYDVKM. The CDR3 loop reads CASSTMLGNSADTQYF. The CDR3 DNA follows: TGTGCCAGCAGTACCATGTTGGGGAATAGTGCAGATACGCAGTATTTT.

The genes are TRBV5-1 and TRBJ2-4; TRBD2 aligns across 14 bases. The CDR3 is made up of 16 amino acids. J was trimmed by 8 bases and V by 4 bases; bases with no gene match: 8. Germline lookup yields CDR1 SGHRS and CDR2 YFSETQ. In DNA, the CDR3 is TGCGCCAGCAGCCAGGGGACTAGCGGGAGTCGGGACATTCAGTACTTC. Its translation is CASSQGTSGSRDIQYF.

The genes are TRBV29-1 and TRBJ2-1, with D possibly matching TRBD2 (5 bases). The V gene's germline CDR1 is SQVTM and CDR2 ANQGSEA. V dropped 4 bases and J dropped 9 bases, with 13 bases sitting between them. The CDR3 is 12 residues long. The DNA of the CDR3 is TGCAGCGTTGGGTTTCCGGCGGGTGAGCAGTTCTTC. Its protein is CSVGFPAGEQFF.

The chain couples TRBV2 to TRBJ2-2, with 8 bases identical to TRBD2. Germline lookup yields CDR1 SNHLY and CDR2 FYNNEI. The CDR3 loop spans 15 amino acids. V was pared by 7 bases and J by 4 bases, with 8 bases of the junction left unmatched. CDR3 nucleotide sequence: TGTGCCAGCAAGGAGAAGAGCGGGAGCACCGGGGAGCTGTTTTTT. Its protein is CASKEKSGSTGELFF. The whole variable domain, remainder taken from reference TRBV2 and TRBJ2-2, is EPEVTQTPSHQVTQMGQEVILRCVPISNHLYFYWYRQILGQKVEFLVSFYNNEISEKSEIFDDQFSVERPDGSNFTLKIRSTKLEDSAMYFCASKEKSGSTGELFFGEGSRLTVL.

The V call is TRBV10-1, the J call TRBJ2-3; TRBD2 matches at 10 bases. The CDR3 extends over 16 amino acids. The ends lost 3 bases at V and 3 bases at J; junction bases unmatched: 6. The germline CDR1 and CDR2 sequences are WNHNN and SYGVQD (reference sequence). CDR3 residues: CASSDTSGMGTDTQYF. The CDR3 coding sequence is TGCGCCAGCAGTGATACTAGCGGGATGGGTACAGATACGCAGTATTTT.

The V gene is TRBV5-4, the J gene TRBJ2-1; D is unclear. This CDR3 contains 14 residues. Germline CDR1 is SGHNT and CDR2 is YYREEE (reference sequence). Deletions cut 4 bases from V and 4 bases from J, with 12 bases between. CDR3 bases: TGTGCCAGCAGCAAAACCCACCAATACAATGAGCAGTTCTTC. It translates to CASSKTHQYNEQFF.

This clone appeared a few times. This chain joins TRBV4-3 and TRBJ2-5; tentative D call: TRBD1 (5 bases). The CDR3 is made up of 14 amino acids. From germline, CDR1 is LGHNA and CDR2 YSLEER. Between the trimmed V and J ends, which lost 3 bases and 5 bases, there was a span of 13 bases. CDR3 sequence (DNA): TGCGCCAGCAGCCATCAGGGCCGAAGGGAGACCCAGTACTTC. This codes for CASSHQGRRETQYF.

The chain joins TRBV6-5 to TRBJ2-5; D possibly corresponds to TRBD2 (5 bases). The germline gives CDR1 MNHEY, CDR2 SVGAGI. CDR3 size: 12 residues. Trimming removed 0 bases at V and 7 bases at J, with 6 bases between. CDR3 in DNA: TGTGCCAGCAGTTACTCAAGCGGGACCCAGTACTTC. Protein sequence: CASSYSSGTQYF.

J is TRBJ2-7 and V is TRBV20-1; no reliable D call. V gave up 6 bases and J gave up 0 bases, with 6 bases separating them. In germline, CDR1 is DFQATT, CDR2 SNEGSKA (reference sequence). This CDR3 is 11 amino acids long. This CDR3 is CSATASYEQYF. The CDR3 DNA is TGCAGTGCCACCGCCTCCTACGAGCAGTACTTC.

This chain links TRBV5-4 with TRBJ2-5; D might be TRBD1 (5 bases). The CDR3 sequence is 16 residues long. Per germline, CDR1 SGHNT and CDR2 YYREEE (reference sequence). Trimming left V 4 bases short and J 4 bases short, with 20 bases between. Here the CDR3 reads CASSVVGHGLRETQYF. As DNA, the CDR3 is TGTGCCAGCAGCGTGGTAGGACACGGGCTTCGAGAGACCCAGTACTTC.

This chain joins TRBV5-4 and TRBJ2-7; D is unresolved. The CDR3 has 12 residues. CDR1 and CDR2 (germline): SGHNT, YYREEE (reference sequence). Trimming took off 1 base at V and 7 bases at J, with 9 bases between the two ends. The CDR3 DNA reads TGTGCCAGCAGCTTGTTCACGTTTGAGCAGTACTTC. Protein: CASSLFTFEQYF.

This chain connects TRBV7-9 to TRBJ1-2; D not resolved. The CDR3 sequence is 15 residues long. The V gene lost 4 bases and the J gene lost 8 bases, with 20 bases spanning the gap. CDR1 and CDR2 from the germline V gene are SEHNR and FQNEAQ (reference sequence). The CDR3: CASSSDLGEDGGYTF. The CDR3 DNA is TGTGCCAGCAGCTCGGACCTGGGTGAGGATGGAGGCTACACCTTC.

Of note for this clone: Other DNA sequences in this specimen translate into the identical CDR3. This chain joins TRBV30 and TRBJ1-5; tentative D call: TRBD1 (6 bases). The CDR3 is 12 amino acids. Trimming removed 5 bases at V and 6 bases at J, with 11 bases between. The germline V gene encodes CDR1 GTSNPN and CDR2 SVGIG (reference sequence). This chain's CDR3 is CAWGWGAQPQHF. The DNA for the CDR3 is TGTGCCTGGGGGTGGGGGGCTCAGCCCCAGCATTTT. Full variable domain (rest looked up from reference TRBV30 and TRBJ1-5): SQTIHQWPATLVQPVGSPLSLECTVEGTSNPNLYWYRQAAGRGLQLLFYSVGIGQISSEVPQNLSASRPQDRQFILSSKKLLLSDSGFYLCAWGWGAQPQHFGDGTRLSIL.

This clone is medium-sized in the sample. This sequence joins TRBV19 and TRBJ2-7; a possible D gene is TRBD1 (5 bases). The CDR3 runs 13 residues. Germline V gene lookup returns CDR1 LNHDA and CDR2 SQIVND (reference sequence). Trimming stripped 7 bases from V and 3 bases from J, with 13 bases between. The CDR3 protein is CASTPQGSYEQYF. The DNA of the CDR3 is TGTGCCAGTACCCCCCAGGGAAGCTACGAGCAGTACTTC.

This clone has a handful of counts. The CDR3 DNA reads as TGCGCCAGCAGCCAAGATTGGGGGCTGGAAGCTTTCTTT. This gives the protein CASSQDWGLEAFF. This chain joins TRBV4-1 and TRBJ1-1, with D possibly being TRBD1 (6 bases). Germline V gene lookup returns CDR1 MGHRA and CDR2 YSYEKL. V was cut by 0 bases and J by 8 bases, with 10 bases left in between. This CDR3 has 13 residues.

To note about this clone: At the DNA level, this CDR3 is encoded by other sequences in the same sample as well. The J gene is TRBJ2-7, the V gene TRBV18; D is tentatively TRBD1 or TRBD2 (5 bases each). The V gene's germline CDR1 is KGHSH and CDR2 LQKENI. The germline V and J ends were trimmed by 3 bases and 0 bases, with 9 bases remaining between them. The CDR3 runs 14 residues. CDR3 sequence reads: CASSPGGSSYEQYF. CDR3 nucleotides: TGTGCCAGCTCACCTGGGGGAAGCTCCTACGAGCAGTACTTC.

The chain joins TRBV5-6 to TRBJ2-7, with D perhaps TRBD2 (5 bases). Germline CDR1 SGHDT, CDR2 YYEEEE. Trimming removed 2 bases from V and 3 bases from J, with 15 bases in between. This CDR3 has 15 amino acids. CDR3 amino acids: CASSFLTDFVYEQYF. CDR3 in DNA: TGTGCCAGCAGCTTCCTCACGGACTTCGTCTACGAGCAGTACTTC.

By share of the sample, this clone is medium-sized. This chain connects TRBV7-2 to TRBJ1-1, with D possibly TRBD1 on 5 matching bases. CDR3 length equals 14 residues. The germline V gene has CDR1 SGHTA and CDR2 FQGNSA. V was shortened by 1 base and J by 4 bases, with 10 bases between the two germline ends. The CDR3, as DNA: TGTGCCAGCAGCTTAGATACAGGACGCACTGAAGCTTTCTTT. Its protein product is CASSLDTGRTEAFF.

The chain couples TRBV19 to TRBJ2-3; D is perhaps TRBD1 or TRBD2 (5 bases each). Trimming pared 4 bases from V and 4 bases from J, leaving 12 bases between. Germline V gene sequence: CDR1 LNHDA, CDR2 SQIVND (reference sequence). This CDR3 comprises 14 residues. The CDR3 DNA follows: TGTGCCAGTAGTAGCCTGGGGGACGCAGATACGCAGTATTTT. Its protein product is CASSSLGDADTQYF. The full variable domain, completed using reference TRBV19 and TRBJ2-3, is DGGITQSPKYLFRKEGQNVTLSCEQNLNHDAMYWYRQDPGQGLRLIYYSQIVNDFQKGDIAEGYSVSREKKESFPLTVTSAQKNPTAFYLCASSSLGDADTQYFGPGTRLTVL.

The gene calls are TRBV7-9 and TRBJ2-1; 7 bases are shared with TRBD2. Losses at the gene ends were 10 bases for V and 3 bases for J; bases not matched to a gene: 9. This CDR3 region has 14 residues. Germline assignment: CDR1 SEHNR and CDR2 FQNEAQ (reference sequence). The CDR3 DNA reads TGTGCCACCGCCCGGCGGGAGCACTACAATGAGCAGTTCTTC. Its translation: CATARREHYNEQFF. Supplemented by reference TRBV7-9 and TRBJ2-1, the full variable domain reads DTGVSQNPRHKITKRGQNVTFRCDPISEHNRLYWYRQTLGQGPEFLTYFQNEAQLEKSRLLSDRFSAERPKGSFSTLEIQRTEQGDSAMYLCATARREHYNEQFFGPGTRLTVL.

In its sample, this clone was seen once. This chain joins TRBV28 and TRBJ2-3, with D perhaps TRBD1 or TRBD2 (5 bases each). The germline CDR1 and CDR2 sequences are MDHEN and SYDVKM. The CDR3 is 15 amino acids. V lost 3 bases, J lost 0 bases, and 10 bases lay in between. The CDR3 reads CASSFSGPSTDTQYF. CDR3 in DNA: TGTGCCAGCAGTTTCTCGGGACCAAGCACAGATACGCAGTATTTT.

CDR3 sequence (DNA): TGTGCCTGGACCCCTGGGGGCAGGGGGGTATATGGGACAGATACGCAGTATTTT. Amino acids: CAWTPGGRGVYGTDTQYF. The chain employs TRBV30 and TRBJ2-3; the D gene is possibly TRBD1 (7 bases). Per germline, CDR1 GTSNPN and CDR2 SVGIG (reference sequence). Trimming shortened V by 4 bases and J by 3 bases, and 26 bases separated the two germline ends. The CDR3 is 18 residues long.

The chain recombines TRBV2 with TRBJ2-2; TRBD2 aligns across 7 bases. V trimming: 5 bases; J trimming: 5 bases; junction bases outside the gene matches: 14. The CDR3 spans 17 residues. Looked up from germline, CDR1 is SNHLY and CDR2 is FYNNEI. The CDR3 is CASSFRGGQGRTGELFF. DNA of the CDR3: TGTGCCAGCAGTTTTAGGGGAGGGCAGGGTCGGACCGGGGAGCTGTTTTTT.

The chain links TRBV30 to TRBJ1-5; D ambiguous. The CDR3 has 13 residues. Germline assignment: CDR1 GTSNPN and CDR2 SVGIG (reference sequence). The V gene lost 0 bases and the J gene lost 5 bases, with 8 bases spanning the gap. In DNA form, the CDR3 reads TGTGCCTGGAGTGTAAACGGGGATCAGCCCCAGCATTTT. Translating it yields CAWSVNGDQPQHF.

The CDR3, as DNA: TGTGCCAGCAGCTTGGCTCTAGCGGGAGCGGCCACCGGGGAGCTGTTTTTT. The encoded protein is CASSLALAGAATGELFF. The chain recombines TRBV5-4 with TRBJ2-2; 10 bases map to TRBD2. Looked up from germline, CDR1 is SGHNT and CDR2 is YYREEE (reference sequence). The CDR3 extends over 17 amino acids. V lost 0 bases to trimming and J lost 4 bases; unmatched junction nucleotides: 6.

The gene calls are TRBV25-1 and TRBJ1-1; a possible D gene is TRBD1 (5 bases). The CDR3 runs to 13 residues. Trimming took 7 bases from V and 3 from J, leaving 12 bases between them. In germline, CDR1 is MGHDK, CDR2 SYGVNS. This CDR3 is CASTWGGDTEAFF. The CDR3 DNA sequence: TGTGCCAGCACGTGGGGGGGGGACACTGAAGCTTTCTTT. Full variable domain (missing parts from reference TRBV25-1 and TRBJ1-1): EADIYQTPRYLVIGTGKKITLECSQTMGHDKMYWYQQDPGMELHLIHYSYGVNSTEKGDLSSESTVSRIRTEHFPLTLESARPSHTSQYLCASTWGGDTEAFFGQGTRLTVV.

The CDR3 loop is CASRGPPSPLHF. The CDR3 nucleotides read TGTGCCAGCAGGGGACCGCCGTCACCCCTCCACTTT. The gene calls are TRBV9 and TRBJ1-6; D is perhaps TRBD1 (5 bases). Trimming cost V 5 bases and J 10 bases, with 10 bases left between them. Looked up from germline, CDR1 is SGDLS and CDR2 is YYNGEE. The CDR3 runs 12 residues.

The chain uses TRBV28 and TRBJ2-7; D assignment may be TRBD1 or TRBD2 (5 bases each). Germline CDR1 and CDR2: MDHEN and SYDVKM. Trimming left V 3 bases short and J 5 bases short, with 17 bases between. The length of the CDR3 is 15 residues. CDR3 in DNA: TGTGCCAGCAGTTTGGCTACCTTAGAGGGGAACGAGCAGTACTTC. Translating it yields CASSLATLEGNEQYF. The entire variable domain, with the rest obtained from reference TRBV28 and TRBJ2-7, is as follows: DVKVTQSSRYLVKRTGEKVFLECVQDMDHENMFWYRQDPGLGLRLIYFSYDVKMKEKGDIPEGYSVSREKKERFSLILESASTNQTSMYLCASSLATLEGNEQYFGPGTRLTVT.

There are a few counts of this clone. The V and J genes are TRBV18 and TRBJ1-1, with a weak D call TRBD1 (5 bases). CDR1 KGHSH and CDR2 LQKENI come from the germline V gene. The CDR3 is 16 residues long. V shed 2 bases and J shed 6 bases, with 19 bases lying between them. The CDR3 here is CASSPAGGGRKAEAFF. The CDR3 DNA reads TGTGCCAGCTCACCAGCCGGGGGGGGTCGTAAAGCTGAAGCTTTCTTT.

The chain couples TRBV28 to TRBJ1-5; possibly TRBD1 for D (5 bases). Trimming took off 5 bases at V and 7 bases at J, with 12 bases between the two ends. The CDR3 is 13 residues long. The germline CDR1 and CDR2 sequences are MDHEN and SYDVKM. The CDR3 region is CASSGTRGQPQHF. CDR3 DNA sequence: TGTGCCAGCAGTGGGACCCGCGGGCAGCCCCAGCATTTT.

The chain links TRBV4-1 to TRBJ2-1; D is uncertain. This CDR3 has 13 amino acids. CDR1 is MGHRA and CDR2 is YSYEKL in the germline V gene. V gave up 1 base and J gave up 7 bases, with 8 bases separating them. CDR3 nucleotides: TGCGCCAGCAGCCAAGGGGTGGGGAATGAGCAGTTCTTC. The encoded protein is CASSQGVGNEQFF.